The 21 T cell receptor beta chains in this list originate from one sample, sequenced in a study of CD8+ T cells in alopecia areata. Extracted RNA was reverse transcribed, and the resulting cDNA served as sequencing template. Here immunoSEQ multiplex PCR was the method, and the copy in TCRdb shows in-frame clones only, minus some. This sample has under 350,000 clones, with nearly 60% found just once. Stated treatment: oral pan-JAK inhibitor, 5-10 mg twice daily. The material sequenced was CD4+ T cells sorted from blood, taken at week 24, from a patient treated with tofacitinib. The receptors stem from a human donor with alopecia areata.

The V and J genes are TRBV4-2 and TRBJ1-2; D might be TRBD1 (5 bases). This CDR3 comprises 18 residues. Looked up from germline, CDR1 is LGHNA and CDR2 is YNFKEQ. V was clipped by 0 bases and J by 5 bases, with 22 bases between them. The CDR3 nucleotides are TGTGCCAGCAGCCAAGATGCGGGGCCGGGCATCCCGGGGTATGGCTACACCTTC. This sequence encodes CASSQDAGPGIPGYGYTF.

The chain is built from TRBV7-2 and TRBJ1-6, with no clear D. The V end was cut by 4 bases, the J end by 6 bases, with 7 bases between. The CDR3 is made up of 13 amino acids. Germline CDR1 is SGHTA and CDR2 is FQGNSA. In DNA form, the CDR3 reads TGTGCCAGCAGCTCCGAAAGTAATTCACCCCTCCACTTT. This codes for CASSSESNSPLHF.

The rearrangement uses TRBV5-1 and TRBJ2-3; 7 positions agree with TRBD1. CDR1 is SGHRS and CDR2 is YFSETQ in the germline V gene. V gave up 7 bases and J gave up 2 bases; unmatched junction bases: 7. The CDR3 spans 14 residues. CDR3: CASGKGQLTDTQYF. The DNA for the CDR3 is TGCGCCAGCGGAAAGGGACAGCTCACAGATACGCAGTATTTT.

The V gene is TRBV6-5, the J gene TRBJ2-5; no firm D call. Between the trimmed V and J ends, which lost 4 bases and 5 bases, there was a span of 8 bases. The CDR3 runs to 12 residues. Germline V gene sequence: CDR1 MNHEY, CDR2 SVGAGI. This CDR3 is CASSSPAETQYF. The CDR3 DNA is TGTGCCAGCAGTTCACCCGCGGAGACCCAGTACTTC.

The chain links TRBV30 to TRBJ2-5; 8 bases align to TRBD1. CDR1 is GTSNPN and CDR2 is SVGIG in the germline V gene (reference sequence). The ends lost 2 bases at V and 4 bases at J; junction bases unmatched: 9. The CDR3 is made up of 15 amino acids. CDR3 nucleotides: TGTGCCTGGAGTCGGACAGGGTCAAGAACAGAGACCCAGTACTTC. It encodes CAWSRTGSRTETQYF.

CDR3 sequence (DNA): TGTGCCAGCAGCTCCAGACTAGCGGGTTCCTTCGGGGGCAATGAGCAGTTCTTC. It translates to CASSSRLAGSFGGNEQFF. The chain carries TRBV7-2 and TRBJ2-1, with 10 bases that match TRBD2. Germline V gives CDR1 SGHTA, CDR2 FQGNSA. Losses at the gene ends were 4 bases for V and 6 bases for J; bases not matched to a gene: 15. The CDR3 loop spans 18 amino acids.

V usage is TRBV2 and J usage is TRBJ1-2; maybe TRBD1 (6 bases). This CDR3 region has 15 residues. The V end lost 8 bases, the J end lost 3 bases, and 19 bases lay between the germline ends. Looked up from germline, CDR1 is SNHLY and CDR2 is FYNNEI. CDR3 sequence (DNA): TGTGCCAGCGGACCCGAGGGGGGCGCGGACTATGGCTACACCTTC. Amino acids: CASGPEGGADYGYTF.

Points on this clone: Other DNA sequences in the same sample also yield this CDR3. The chain combines TRBV20-1 with TRBJ2-7; perhaps TRBD1 as D (5 bases). With 3 bases removed from V and 3 bases from J, the gap between germline ends came to 6 bases. The CDR3 runs 11 residues. CDR1 is DFQATT and CDR2 is SNEGSKA in the germline V gene (reference sequence). The CDR3 loop is CSARDNYEQYF. DNA for the CDR3: TGCAGTGCTAGGGACAACTACGAGCAGTACTTC.

This chain connects TRBV7-2 to TRBJ2-4; maybe TRBD1 (6 bases). The ends were cut back, 3 bases at V and 0 bases at J, with 12 bases in the middle. CDR1 SGHTA and CDR2 FQGNSA come from the germline V gene. The CDR3 has 16 amino acids. The DNA for the CDR3 is TGTGCCAGCAGCTTCCGGGGACAACTAGCCAAAAACATTCAGTACTTC. This sequence encodes CASSFRGQLAKNIQYF.

This clone was found once. The CDR3 loop is CASSLSRGELFF. The CDR3 nucleotides read TGTGCCAGCAGCTTAAGTCGAGGGGAGCTGTTTTTT. The genes are TRBV4-2 and TRBJ2-2; D remains unclear. Trimming stripped 5 bases from V and 8 bases from J, with 9 bases between. The CDR3 is 12 amino acids. Germline V CDR1 and CDR2: LGHNA, YNFKEQ.

The chain links TRBV7-2 to TRBJ2-3; 10 nucleotides match TRBD2. The CDR3 totals 15 residues. Looked up from germline, CDR1 is SGHTA and CDR2 is FQGNSA. V was clipped by 6 bases and J by 6 bases; unmatched bases: 9. The CDR3 DNA reads as TGTGCCAGCAGGCTAACTAGCGGGGCTGGGGATACGCAGTATTTT. Amino acids: CASRLTSGAGDTQYF.

V usage is TRBV29-1 and J usage is TRBJ2-7; 7 bases are a match to TRBD1. This CDR3 has 12 amino acids. Trimming removed 7 bases from V and 2 bases from J; junction bases left unmatched: 5. Germline CDR1 reads SQVTM; CDR2 reads ANQGSEA. The CDR3 DNA sequence: TGCAGCGCCGAGACAGGGACCTACGAGCAGTACTTC. Protein: CSAETGTYEQYF.

This clone was observed a few times. As DNA, the CDR3 is TGCAGCGAGGGGAACACTGAAGCTTTCTTT. It translates to CSEGNTEAFF. This chain joins TRBV29-1 and TRBJ1-1, with D hard to call. Trimming cost V 7 bases and J 1 base, with 4 bases left between them. CDR1 and CDR2 (germline): SQVTM, ANQGSEA. CDR3 length equals 10 residues.

The rearrangement links TRBV5-6 to TRBJ1-2; 11 nucleotides agree with TRBD1. V lost 4 bases, J lost 3 bases, and 2 bases stayed unmatched. The CDR3 has 14 residues. In germline, CDR1 is SGHDT, CDR2 YYEEEE. The CDR3 nucleotides read TGTGCCAGCAGCGGGACAGGGGGAGACTATGGCTACACCTTC. It codes for CASSGTGGDYGYTF.

The chain is built from TRBV11-2 and TRBJ1-1; no clear D. Germline V gene sequence: CDR1 SGHAT, CDR2 FQNNGV. The V gene lost 2 bases and the J gene lost 1 base, with 5 bases spanning the gap. CDR3 length: 13 residues. The CDR3 DNA sequence: TGTGCCAGCAGCTTATGGGCGAACACTGAAGCTTTCTTT. Amino acids: CASSLWANTEAFF.

The chain recombines TRBV30 with TRBJ2-1; tentatively, D is TRBD1 (6 bases). The CDR3 sequence is 14 residues long. Germline V lookup: CDR1 GTSNPN, CDR2 SVGIG (reference sequence). V was trimmed by 1 base and J by 6 bases, leaving 13 bases between them. Here the CDR3 reads CAWSGGPEFNEQFF. The CDR3 DNA sequence: TGTGCCTGGAGTGGGGGGCCCGAATTCAATGAGCAGTTCTTC.

The chain recombines TRBV2 with TRBJ2-7; TRBD2 matches at 9 bases. The germline V gene has CDR1 SNHLY and CDR2 FYNNEI. Trimming removed 5 bases from V and 2 bases from J; junction bases left unmatched: 10. This CDR3 comprises 16 residues. The CDR3 spells CASSSTPGLAAYEQYF. Written as DNA, the CDR3 is TGTGCCAGCAGTTCCACCCCGGGACTAGCAGCCTACGAGCAGTACTTC.

This chain joins TRBV30 and TRBJ2-3; 7 bases match TRBD1. After removal of 2 bases from V and 6 bases from J, the junction contained 11 bases not matched to a gene. Germline lookup yields CDR1 GTSNPN and CDR2 SVGIG (reference sequence). This CDR3 is built from 15 residues. This CDR3 reads CAWSKGQLFTDTQYF. The DNA of the CDR3 is TGTGCCTGGAGTAAGGGACAGCTTTTTACCGATACGCAGTATTTT.

This clone showed up just a few times. This chain links TRBV7-2 with TRBJ2-5; TRBD2 matches 10 bases. The CDR3 consists of 15 residues. The germline V gene encodes CDR1 SGHTA and CDR2 FQGNSA. V trimming: 3 bases; J trimming: 2 bases; junction bases outside the gene matches: 3. Here the CDR3 reads CASSLFSGGQETQYF. Written as DNA, the CDR3 is TGTGCCAGCAGCTTGTTTAGCGGGGGGCAAGAGACCCAGTACTTC.

The chain combines TRBV29-1 with TRBJ2-5, with D tentatively TRBD1 (5 bases). This CDR3 contains 14 residues. V lost 5 bases and J 7 bases, leaving 20 bases between the germline ends. From germline, CDR1 is SQVTM and CDR2 ANQGSEA. DNA of the CDR3: TGCAGCGTTCATACCCCCAGGGCCTCGGGGACCCAGTACTTC. Translating gives CSVHTPRASGTQYF.

This rearrangement joins TRBV28 to TRBJ1-5; D uncertain. The germline V gene encodes CDR1 MDHEN and CDR2 SYDVKM. The V end lost 1 base, the J end lost 2 bases, and 9 bases lay between the germline ends. The CDR3 length is 15 residues. The DNA for the CDR3 is TGTGCCAGCAGTTTATCCGGGCTGGGCAATCAGCCCCAGCATTTT. It translates to CASSLSGLGNQPQHF.